Reported below is one T cell receptor (beta chain). The antigen remains undetermined. The data were obtained in a study of OX40 agonist ivuxolimab in advanced cancers. Clones were read by immunoSEQ multiplex PCR, and TCRdb kept only the in-frame ones, dropping some. The sample has roughly 56,000 clones; 70% to 90% are singletons. Study results and limitations: Expanded peripheral T cell antigen specificity was not determined.

Germline V gives CDR1 SQVTM, CDR2 ANQGSEA. The junction had 14 bases not matched to a gene; V was cut back by 6 bases and J by 6 bases. The CDR3 has 17 residues. The origin of this receptor is an adult with an advanced solid tumor such as melanoma, head and neck, liver or kidney cancer. The chain combines TRBV29-1 with TRBJ2-3, with 14 bases matching TRBD2. Here the sequenced sample was CD4+ or CD8+ T cells sorted from blood, taken in a trial of the OX40 agonist ivuxolimab. Written as DNA, the CDR3 is TGCAGCGTCGGAAAGGCGGGACTAGCGGGAGTAGGCGATACGCAGTATTTT. Translating it yields CSVGKAGLAGVGDTQYF.